Each of the 22 T cell receptor beta chains below was sequenced from the same sample in a study of T-cell reconstitution after alpha-beta-depleted transplantation in children. As it was prepared, the TCRbeta library received unique molecular identifiers. A single record per CDR3 protein comes from TCRdb applying MiXCR to the PCR reads. The sample consists of 200,000 to 250,000 distinct CDR3 sequences, approximately 11% of them appearing once. This specimen was PBMCs, taken before TCRalphabeta/CD19-depleted stem cell transplant. These receptor sequences come from a child under three years old with acute myeloid leukemia, due to receive a stem cell transplant.

The rearrangement links TRBV7-2 to TRBJ2-5; no reliable D call. This CDR3 region has 13 residues. Germline CDR1 SGHTA, CDR2 FQGNSA. Trimming removed 8 bases from V and 1 base from J, with 11 bases in between. DNA for the CDR3: TGTGCCAGCGGTGACAATCCCCAAGAGACCCAGTACTTC. Its translation is CASGDNPQETQYF.

In this sample, this clonotype turned up many times. The rearrangement joins TRBV5-1 to TRBJ2-7; no clear D. The V gene's germline CDR1 is SGHRS and CDR2 YFSETQ. V dropped 0 bases and J dropped 5 bases, with 9 bases sitting between them. The CDR3 is 13 residues long. The DNA of the CDR3 is TGCGCCAGCAGCTTGGGAGGAAGCAACGAGCAGTACTTC. This translates into CASSLGGSNEQYF.

Of note for this clonotype: A much bigger clone sits one base away, suggesting this may be a read error. The V gene is TRBV9, the J gene TRBJ1-3; 8 positions match TRBD1. Germline CDR1 and CDR2: SGDLS and YYNGEE. This CDR3 contains 16 residues. V was clipped by 3 bases and J by 2 bases; unmatched bases: 7. CDR3 in DNA: TGTGCCAGCAGCGAACAGGGGGAGGACCCTGGAAACACCATATATTTT. Protein: CASSEQGEDPGNTIYF.

This clonotype has ten or more counts. V usage is TRBV6-2 or TRBV6-3 and J usage is TRBJ2-3, with TRBD2 matching over 12 bases. The CDR3 spans 17 residues. Germline V gene data show CDR1 as MNHEY and CDR2 as SVGEGT. V shed 6 bases, J shed 5 bases, and the junction held 12 bases outside the gene matches. As DNA, the CDR3 is TGTGCCAGCAGACGAGGACTAGCGGGAAGAGGAGGAGATACGCAGTATTTT. Its translation is CASRRGLAGRGGDTQYF.

In this sample, this clonotype turned up many times. V usage is TRBV16 and J usage is TRBJ2-7; perhaps D is TRBD1 or TRBD2 (5 bases each). Germline CDR1 and CDR2: KGHSY and FQNENV. Trimming stripped 0 bases from V and 2 bases from J, with 11 bases between. This CDR3 contains 15 residues. The DNA for the CDR3 is TGTGCCAGCAGCCAATCGGGGGATCGGACCTACGAGCAGTACTTC. It translates to CASSQSGDRTYEQYF.

This clonotype has at least ten counts. The chain's CDR3 is CSARDRTSGRINEQFF. CDR3 nucleotide sequence: TGCAGTGCTAGAGATCGGACTAGCGGGAGGATTAATGAGCAGTTCTTC. The chain carries TRBV20-1 and TRBJ2-1, with 14 bases aligning to TRBD2. Germline V gene sequence: CDR1 DFQATT, CDR2 SNEGSKA (reference sequence). J was trimmed by 7 bases and V by 0 bases; bases with no gene match: 5. The CDR3 loop spans 16 amino acids.

This clonotype was observed many times. V and J are TRBV20-1 and TRBJ2-5; 7 bases are a match to TRBD2. Trimming removed 6 bases from V and 1 base from J; junction bases left unmatched: 8. Germline CDR1 DFQATT, CDR2 SNEGSKA (reference sequence). CDR3 length equals 14 residues. CDR3 protein: CSARGSGSQETQYF. The CDR3 DNA reads as TGCAGTGCCCGTGGTAGCGGGTCCCAAGAGACCCAGTACTTC.

About this clonotype itself: With a much larger clone just one base away, this may be a read error. The chain recombines TRBV29-1 with TRBJ2-1, with 10 bases lining up with TRBD2. CDR3 length equals 14 residues. V shed 7 bases and J 4 bases; nucleotides not matched to a gene: 7. Looked up from germline, CDR1 is SQVTM and CDR2 is ANQGSEA. The CDR3 here is CSAPSGGDYNEQFF. CDR3 nucleotides: TGCAGCGCCCCTAGCGGGGGCGATTACAATGAGCAGTTCTTC.

This clonotype was found many times. The genes are TRBV12-3 or TRBV12-4 and TRBJ2-5, with D maybe TRBD2 (5 bases). CDR3 length equals 12 residues. V was trimmed by 6 bases and J by 3 bases, leaving 8 bases between them. For the CDR3, the DNA is TGTGCCAGCAGCCCGGAGGAAGAGACCCAGTACTTC. Amino acids: CASSPEEETQYF.

This clonotype was counted at least ten times. The genes are TRBV20-1 and TRBJ1-1; D call uncertain. Per germline, CDR1 DFQATT and CDR2 SNEGSKA (reference sequence). The CDR3 totals 12 residues. Trimming took 5 bases from V and 2 from J, leaving 9 bases between them. Here the CDR3 reads CSAFGANTEAFF. The DNA for the CDR3 is TGCAGTGCTTTCGGTGCCAACACTGAAGCTTTCTTT.

This clonotype was observed at least ten times. The chain joins TRBV6-5 to TRBJ1-4; a possible D gene is TRBD1 (5 bases). The V end lost 0 bases, the J end lost 2 bases, and 13 bases lay between the germline ends. Germline V CDR1 and CDR2: MNHEY, SVGAGI. The CDR3 extends over 17 amino acids. Here the CDR3 reads CASSYSAGWNTNEKLFF. The CDR3 bases are TGTGCCAGCAGTTACTCGGCAGGGTGGAATACTAATGAAAAACTGTTTTTT.

This clonotype was seen at least ten times. The rearrangement uses TRBV7-8 and TRBJ1-6; perhaps TRBD1 as D (6 bases). Germline-derived CDR1 and CDR2 are SGHVS and FQNEAQ. The V end was cut by 1 base, the J end by 9 bases, with 16 bases between. CDR3 length equals 16 residues. The CDR3 DNA reads TGTGCCAGCAGCTTAGTACTTCGAGGCAGGGGTTCACCCCTCCACTTT. The encoded protein is CASSLVLRGRGSPLHF. Based on the CDR3 plus reference TRBV7-8 and TRBJ1-6, the full variable domain is GAGVSQSPRYKVAKRGQDVALRCDPISGHVSLFWYQQALGQGPEFLTYFQNEAQLDKSGLPSDRFFAERPEGSVSTLKIQRTQQEDSAVYLCASSLVLRGRGSPLHFGNGTRLTVT.

The table lists this clonotype with a few counts. This chain links TRBV28 with TRBJ2-1; TRBD2 agrees at 8 bases. Germline values: CDR1 MDHEN, CDR2 SYDVKM. CDR3 length: 16 amino acids. Trimming removed 3 bases from V and 4 bases from J; junction bases left unmatched: 8. CDR3 DNA sequence: TGTGCCAGCAGTTTGGGGAGCGGGGGAGTATACAATGAGCAGTTCTTC. It encodes CASSLGSGGVYNEQFF.

As regards this clonotype: It may be a read error: a sequence one base away is much more abundant. This chain connects TRBV29-1 to TRBJ2-2; tentatively, D is TRBD1 or TRBD2 (5 bases each). From germline, CDR1 is SQVTM and CDR2 ANQGSEA. The CDR3 runs to 16 residues. The V gene lost 4 bases and the J gene lost 9 bases, with 24 bases spanning the gap. The CDR3 loop reads CSVGPRGARGTRELFF. DNA for the CDR3: TGCAGCGTTGGCCCAAGGGGCGCCCGAGGGACCCGGGAGCTGTTTTTT.

This clonotype was recorded at least ten times. The CDR3 nucleotides are TGTGCCAGCAGCGTAATACAGGGGCCCACAGATACGCAGTATTTT. Its translation: CASSVIQGPTDTQYF. V gene TRBV7-9 combines with J gene TRBJ2-3; 7 bases align to TRBD1. Germline V lookup: CDR1 SEHNR, CDR2 FQNEAQ (reference sequence). The CDR3 covers 15 residues. Trimming cost V 5 bases and J 2 bases; bases outside gene matches: 7.

This clonotype was picked up many times. This sequence joins TRBV5-1 and TRBJ1-6; maybe TRBD1 (5 bases). Germline CDR1 reads SGHRS; CDR2 reads YFSETQ. The CDR3 runs 16 residues. The germline V and J ends were trimmed by 2 bases and 8 bases, with 17 bases remaining between them. This chain's CDR3 is CASSLGAASLDSPLHF. The CDR3 DNA is TGCGCCAGCAGCTTAGGGGCCGCATCGTTGGATTCACCCCTCCACTTT.

This clonotype was seen at least ten times. J is TRBJ2-3 and V is TRBV18; D unresolved. The CDR3 contains 11 residues. Trimming removed 5 bases from V and 6 bases from J, with 6 bases in between. Germline values: CDR1 KGHSH, CDR2 LQKENI. CDR3 loop: CASSNIDTQYF. CDR3 bases: TGTGCCAGCTCAAACATTGATACGCAGTATTTT.

Ten or more counts support this clonotype. The chain employs TRBV5-1 and TRBJ2-2; the D is unclear. CDR1 and CDR2 (germline): SGHRS, YFSETQ. The CDR3 totals 14 residues. The V and J ends lost 2 bases and 3 bases respectively, with 8 bases between them. The CDR3 is CASSLMADTGELFF. CDR3 nucleotide sequence: TGCGCCAGCAGCTTAATGGCTGACACCGGGGAGCTGTTTTTT.

This clonotype was seen many times. The chain combines TRBV20-1 with TRBJ1-6, with a weak D call TRBD1 (6 bases). The V end was cut by 0 bases, the J end by 5 bases, with 14 bases between. CDR1 is DFQATT and CDR2 is SNEGSKA in the germline V gene (reference sequence). CDR3 length: 16 amino acids. The CDR3 DNA follows: TGCAGTGCTAGAGATCCTCGGGGGGCAGATAATTCACCCCTCCACTTT. The encoded protein is CSARDPRGADNSPLHF.

This clonotype occurred many times. The chain couples TRBV10-3 to TRBJ1-2, with 7 bases fitting TRBD1. Looked up from germline, CDR1 is ENHRY and CDR2 is SYGVKD. The V gene end was trimmed by 3 bases and the J gene end by 6 bases; junction bases not matched to a gene: 7. The CDR3 contains 14 residues. DNA of the CDR3: TGTGCCATCAGTGATCCCGGACAGGTCGATGGCTACACCTTC. Its protein is CAISDPGQVDGYTF.

This clonotype was recorded many times. The rearrangement joins TRBV12-3 or TRBV12-4 to TRBJ1-2; 7 bases fit TRBD1. The trim removed 3 bases at V and 8 bases at J, leaving 6 bases unmatched. The CDR3 is 13 residues long. CDR3 protein: CASSLTGREGYTF. CDR3 nucleotide sequence: TGTGCCAGCAGTTTGACAGGGCGCGAAGGCTACACCTTC.

The J gene is TRBJ2-7, the V gene TRBV6-5; weak D call: TRBD1 (6 bases). The V gene's germline CDR1 is MNHEY and CDR2 SVGAGI. V was pared by 0 bases and J by 4 bases, with 13 bases between. This CDR3 has 15 residues. CDR3 bases: TGTGCCAGCAGTTACTCCTTTGGACAGAAGTACGAGCAGTACTTC. Its translation: CASSYSFGQKYEQYF.